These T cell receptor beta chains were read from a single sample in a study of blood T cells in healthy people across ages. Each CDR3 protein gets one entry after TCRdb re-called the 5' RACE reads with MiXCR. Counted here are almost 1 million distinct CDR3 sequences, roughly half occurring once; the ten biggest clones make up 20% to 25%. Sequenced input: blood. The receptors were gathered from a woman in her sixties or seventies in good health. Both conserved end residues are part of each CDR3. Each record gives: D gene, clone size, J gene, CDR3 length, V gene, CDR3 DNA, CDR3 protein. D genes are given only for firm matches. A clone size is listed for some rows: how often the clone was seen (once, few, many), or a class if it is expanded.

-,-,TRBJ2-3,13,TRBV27,TGTGCCAGCACGGCCCGGAGCACAGATACGCAGTATTTT,CASTARSTDTQYF
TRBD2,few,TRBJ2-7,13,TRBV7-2,TGTGCCAGCAGCATAGCGGGACGCTACGAGCAGTACTTC,CASSIAGRYEQYF
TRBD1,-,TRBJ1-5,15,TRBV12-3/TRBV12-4,TGTGCCAGCAGCGACCGACAGGGAGGGTTCCAGCCCCAGCATTTT,CASSDRQGGFQPQHF
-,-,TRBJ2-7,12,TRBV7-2,TGTGCCAGCAGCCAGGCCCTCTACGAGCAGTACTTC,CASSQALYEQYF
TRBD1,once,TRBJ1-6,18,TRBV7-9,TGTGCCAGCAGCTTAGCGCAAAGTGGCAGGGGGTCGGGTTCACCCCTCCACTTT,CASSLAQSGRGSGSPLHF
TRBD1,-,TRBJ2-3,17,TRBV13,TGTGCCAGCTTGAGGACAGGAAAAGCCTTTAGCACAGATACGCAGTATTTT,CASLRTGKAFSTDTQYF
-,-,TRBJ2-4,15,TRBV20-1,TGCAGTGCTAGTAGTACAGGGTTCGCCAAAAACATTCAGTACTTC,CSASSTGFAKNIQYF
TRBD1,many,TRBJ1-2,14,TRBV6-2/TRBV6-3,TGTGCCAGCATCGACAGGGGAAAGGACTATGGCTACACCTTC,CASIDRGKDYGYTF
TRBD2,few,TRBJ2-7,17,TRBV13,TGTGCCAGCAGCGGCCGAACGGGGACTAGCGGGACCTACGAGCAGTACTTC,CASSGRTGTSGTYEQYF
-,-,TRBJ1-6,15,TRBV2,TGTGCCAGCACCCAGGGCATCAACTTGGGTTCACCCCTCCACTTT,CASTQGINLGSPLHF
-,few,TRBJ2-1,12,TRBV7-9,TGTGCCAGCAGCTTACTAGCGTATGAGCAGTTCTTC,CASSLLAYEQFF